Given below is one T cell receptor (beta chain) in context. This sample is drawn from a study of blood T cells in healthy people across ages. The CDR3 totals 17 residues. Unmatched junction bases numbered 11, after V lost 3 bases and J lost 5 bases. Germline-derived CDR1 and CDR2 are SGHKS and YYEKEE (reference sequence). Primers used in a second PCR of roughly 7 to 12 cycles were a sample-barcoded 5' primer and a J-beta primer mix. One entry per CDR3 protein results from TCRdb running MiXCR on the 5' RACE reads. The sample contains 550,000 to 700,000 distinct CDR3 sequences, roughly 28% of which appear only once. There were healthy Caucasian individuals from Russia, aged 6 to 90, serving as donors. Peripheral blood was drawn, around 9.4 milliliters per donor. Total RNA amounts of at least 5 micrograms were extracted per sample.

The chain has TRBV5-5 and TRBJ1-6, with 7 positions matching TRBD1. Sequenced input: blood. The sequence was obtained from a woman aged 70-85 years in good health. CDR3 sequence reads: CASSSLLGQRNNSPLHF. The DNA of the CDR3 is TGTGCCAGCAGCTCTCTTCTGGGACAGCGAAATAATTCACCCCTCCACTTT. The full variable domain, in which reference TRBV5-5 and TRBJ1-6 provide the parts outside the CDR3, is DAGVTQSPTHLIKTRGQQVTLRCSPISGHKSVSWYQQVLGQGPQFIFQYYEKEERGRGNFPDRFSARQFPNYSSELNVNALLLGDSALYLCASSSLLGQRNNSPLHFGNGTRLTVT.